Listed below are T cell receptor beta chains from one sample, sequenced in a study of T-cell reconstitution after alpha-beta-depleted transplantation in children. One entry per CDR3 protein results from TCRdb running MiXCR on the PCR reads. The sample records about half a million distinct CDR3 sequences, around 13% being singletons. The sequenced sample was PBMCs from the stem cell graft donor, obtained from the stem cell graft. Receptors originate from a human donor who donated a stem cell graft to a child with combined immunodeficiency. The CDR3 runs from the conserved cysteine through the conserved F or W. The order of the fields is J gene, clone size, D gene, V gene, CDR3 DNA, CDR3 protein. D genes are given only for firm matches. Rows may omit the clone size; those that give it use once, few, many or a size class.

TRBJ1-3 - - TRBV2 TGTGCCAGCACGTCCGACTCTGGAAACACCATATATTTT CASTSDSGNTIYF
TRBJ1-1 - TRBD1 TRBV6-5 TGTGCCAGCAGGGGACAGGGGAAGGCTTTCTTT CASRGQGKAFF
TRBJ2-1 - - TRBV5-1 TGCGCCAGCACCTTGAGCTCCTACAATGAGCAGTTCTTC CASTLSSYNEQFF
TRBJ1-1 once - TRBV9 TGTGCCAGCAGCGTAGTGGGGGCCGCGAACACTGAAGCTTTCTTT CASSVVGAANTEAFF
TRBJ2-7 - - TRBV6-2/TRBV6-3 TGTGCCAGCAGTCGGGACACCTTCGACGAGCAGTACTTC CASSRDTFDEQYF
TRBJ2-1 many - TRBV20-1 TGCAGTGCTCCGCGAGGGACTGAGGATGAGCAGTTCTTC CSAPRGTEDEQFF
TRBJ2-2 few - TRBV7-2 TGTGCCAGCAGCTCAAATCTATACGACGGGGAGCTGTTTTTT CASSSNLYDGELFF
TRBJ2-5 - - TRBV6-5 TGTGCCAGCAGTTATGAGCGTGGCACATTCCAAGAGACCCAGTACTTC CASSYERGTFQETQYF
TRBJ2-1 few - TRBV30 TGTGCCTGTTATAACCCAGAGAGCTCCTACAATGAGCAGTTCTTC CACYNPESSYNEQFF
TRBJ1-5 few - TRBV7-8 TGTGCCAGCAGCTTAGAGGCCATCAAAAGGGGTCAGCCCCAGCATTTT CASSLEAIKRGQPQHF
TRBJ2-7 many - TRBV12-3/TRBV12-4 TGTGCCAGCAGTTTATACCGGACCTCCGAGCAGTACTTC CASSLYRTSEQYF
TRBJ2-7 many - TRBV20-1 TGCAGTGCTAGAGGCTTGGGGGAACTCGAGCAGTACTTC CSARGLGELEQYF
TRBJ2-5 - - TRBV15 TGTGCCACCAGCCAGGGGGGAGACCAAGAGACCCAGTACTTC CATSQGGDQETQYF
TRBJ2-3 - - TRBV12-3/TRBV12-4 TGTGCCAGCCGCGGACAGCCTAGCACAGATACGCAGTATTTT CASRGQPSTDTQYF
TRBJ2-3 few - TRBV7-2 TGTGCCAGCAGCTTAGGCCGGGGTCGGATTGATACGCAGTATTTT CASSLGRGRIDTQYF
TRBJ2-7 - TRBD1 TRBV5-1 TGCGCCAGCAGCTCTGGGAGACAGGGAGTTTTTCCATTTTACGAGCAGTACTTC CASSSGRQGVFPFYEQYF
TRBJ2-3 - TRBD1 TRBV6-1 TGTGCCAGCAGCCTGACCAGGACAGGGAAATCGACAGATACGCAGTATTTT CASSLTRTGKSTDTQYF
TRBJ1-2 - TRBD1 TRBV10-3 TGTGCCATCAGTGAGTCCCTGGGACAGGGGAATGGCTACACCTTC CAISESLGQGNGYTF
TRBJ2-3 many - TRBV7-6 TGTGCCAGCAGCTTACAGGGAGGATGGACAGATACGCAGTATTTT CASSLQGGWTDTQYF
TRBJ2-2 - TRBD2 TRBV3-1 TGTGCCAGCAGCCTGCTTAGTCTAGCGGGATCGAACACCGGGGAGCTGTTTTTT CASSLLSLAGSNTGELFF
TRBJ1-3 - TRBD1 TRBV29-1 TGCAGCGCAACGCAGGGGGCGGGAGGAAACACCATATATTTT CSATQGAGGNTIYF
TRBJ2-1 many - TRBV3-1 TGTGCCAGCAGCCAATCCGACCTGTCCCGATACAATGAGCAGTTCTTC CASSQSDLSRYNEQFF
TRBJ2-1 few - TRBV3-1 TGTGCCAGCAGCCAAGATGAGAGGAGCTCCTACAATGAGCAGTTCTTC CASSQDERSSYNEQFF
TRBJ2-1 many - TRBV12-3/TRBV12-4 TGTGCCAGCAGTTTTCTTCCCCACAATGAGCAGTTCTTC CASSFLPHNEQFF
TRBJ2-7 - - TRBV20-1 TGCAGTGCTAGAGGGGGGCCTCTACATGGCGAGCAGTACTTC CSARGGPLHGEQYF
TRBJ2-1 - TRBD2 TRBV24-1 TGTGCCACCAGTGGCCCGGGAGGGCCTTCATCCTACAATGAGCAGTTCTTC CATSGPGGPSSYNEQFF
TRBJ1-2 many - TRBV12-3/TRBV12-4 TGTGCCAGCAGTTTGCAGGATAGCTACACCTTC CASSLQDSYTF
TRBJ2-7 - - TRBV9 TGTGCCAGCAGCGTGGGACTTTCCGAGTCCTACGAGCAGTACTTC CASSVGLSESYEQYF
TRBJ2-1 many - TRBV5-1 TGCGCCAGCGGCTGGGGTAACCATGAGCAGTTCTTC CASGWGNHEQFF
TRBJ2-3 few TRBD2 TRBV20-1 TGCAGTGCTAGAGATCGGGGGGGGGATACGCAGTATTTT CSARDRGGDTQYF
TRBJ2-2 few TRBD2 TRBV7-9 TGTGCCAGCAGCTTCGACCGGGAGGGGAGCGGGGAGCTGTTTTTT CASSFDREGSGELFF
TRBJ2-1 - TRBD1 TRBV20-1 TGCAGTGCTATAGGGGGGACAGGGGTCTACAATGAGCAGTTCTTC CSAIGGTGVYNEQFF
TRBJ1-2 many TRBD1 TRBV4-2 TGTGCCAGCAGCCAAAACAGGGGTCCCTATGGCTACACCTTC CASSQNRGPYGYTF
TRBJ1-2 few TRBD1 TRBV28 TGTGCCAGCAGTTTCTGGACAGGGGGTTTACCCGGCTACACCTTC CASSFWTGGLPGYTF
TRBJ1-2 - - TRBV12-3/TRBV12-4 TGTGCCAGCAGTTCCGCTTTATCGGGTGGCTACACCTTC CASSSALSGGYTF
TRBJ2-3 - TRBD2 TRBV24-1 TGTGCCACCAGTGATGATCCTAGCGGGGGGGTCACAGATACGCAGTATTTT CATSDDPSGGVTDTQYF
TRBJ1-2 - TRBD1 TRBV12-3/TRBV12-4 TGTGCCAGCACCGAACAGGGGGTCAAGGGCTACACCTTC CASTEQGVKGYTF
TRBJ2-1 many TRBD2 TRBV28 TGTGCCAGCAGTTTTAGGCTAGCGGGGGGCGATGAGCAGTTCTTC CASSFRLAGGDEQFF
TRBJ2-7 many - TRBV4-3 TGCGCCAGCAGCCAAGAGGCGGAGGGGCATAGCTACGAGCAGTACTTC CASSQEAEGHSYEQYF
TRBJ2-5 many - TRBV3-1 TGTGCCAGCAGCCAAGATCTGTCCGGAATAGAGACCCAGTACTTC CASSQDLSGIETQYF
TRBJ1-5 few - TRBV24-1 TGTGCCACCAGTGATGGGAGGGCCAGGAGCAATCAGCCCCAGCATTTT CATSDGRARSNQPQHF
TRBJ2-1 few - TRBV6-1 TGTGCCAGCACTGGGGGCAGGTGGGGTGGGGATGAGCAGTTCTTC CASTGGRWGGDEQFF
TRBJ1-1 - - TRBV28 TGTGCCAGCAACGAAAAGACAGCGAACACTGAAGCTTTCTTT CASNEKTANTEAFF
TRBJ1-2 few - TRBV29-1 TGCAGCGGTGAGCTGGGAAACTATGGCTACACCTTC CSGELGNYGYTF
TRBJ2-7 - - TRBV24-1 TGTGCCACCAGTGATTCGGGCGGCCCCGACGAGCAGTACTTC CATSDSGGPDEQYF
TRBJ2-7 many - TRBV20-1 TGCAGTGTGCTTTTGTCCTACGAGCAGTACTTC CSVLLSYEQYF
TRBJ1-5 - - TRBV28 TGTGCCAGCAGTTTTCCCGGGGTAGGGAGTGATCAGCCCCAGCATTTT CASSFPGVGSDQPQHF
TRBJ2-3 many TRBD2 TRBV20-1 TGCAGTGCTAGCGCTGCTAGCGGGGTCACAGATACGCAGTATTTT CSASAASGVTDTQYF
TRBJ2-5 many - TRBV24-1 TGTGCCACCAGTGGTGGAGGATGGGAGACCCAGTACTTC CATSGGGWETQYF
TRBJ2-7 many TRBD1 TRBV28 TGTGCCAGCAGCCAAAACAGGGGGCGCAACTACGAGCAGTACTTC CASSQNRGRNYEQYF
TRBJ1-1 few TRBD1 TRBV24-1 TGTGCCACCAGACCGGGACAGGGGGCTTTAACTGAAGCTTTCTTT CATRPGQGALTEAFF
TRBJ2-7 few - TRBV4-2 TGTGCCAGCAGCCACAGAGATAACTACGAGCAGTACTTC CASSHRDNYEQYF
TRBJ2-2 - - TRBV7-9 TGTGCCAGCAGCTTAGAAGCCAGGCTAAACACCGGGGAGCTGTTTTTT CASSLEARLNTGELFF
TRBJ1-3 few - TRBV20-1 TGCAGTGCTAGAGATGGCCTTCCCTCTGGAAACACCATATATTTT CSARDGLPSGNTIYF
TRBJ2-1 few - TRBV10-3 TGTGCCGCCCAGAGGGAAGGGGGGAGCTCCTACAATGAGCAGTTCTTC CAAQREGGSSYNEQFF
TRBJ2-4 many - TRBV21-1 TGTGCCAGCAGCAAGGAGGGACGAATACTCGCTGTGTTAGCCAAAAACATTCAGTACTTC CASSKEGRILAVLAKNIQYF
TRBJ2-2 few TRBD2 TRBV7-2 TGTGCCAGCAGCTCTCTAGCGGGCACCGGCACCGGGGAGCTGTTTTTT CASSSLAGTGTGELFF
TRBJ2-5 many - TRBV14 TGTGCCAGCAGCCCATCAGCGAGTTGGGAGACCCAGTACTTC CASSPSASWETQYF